This T cell receptor (beta chain) is from a study of T-cell memory formation after mild COVID-19. Across the whole study: TCR clusters mostly belonged to single donors. General study findings and limits: Second-wave clones peaking on day 37 lacked confirmed SARS-CoV-2 specificity.

This clonotype was counted ten times or more. Antigen: not known. The V segment lost 5 bases and the J segment 5 bases; nucleotides outside the gene matches: 8. The CDR3 has 15 amino acids. CDR1 is MGHRA and CDR2 is YSYEKL in the germline V gene. TCRdb itself ran the 5' RACE reads through MiXCR, one entry per CDR3 protein. The data hold about 430,000 distinct CDR3 sequences, with approximately 18% observed a single time. The genes are TRBV4-1 and TRBJ2-3, with 9 bases lining up with TRBD1. The sequence came from a man aged 18 to 30 who had mild COVID-19 (a few samples of this study predate the infection). Cell type and time point are not known. The sequencing input was PBMCs or a T cell subset sorted from them (not recorded which). The CDR3 region is CASSYRGRVIDTQYF. In DNA, the CDR3 is TGCGCCAGCAGCTACAGGGGGCGCGTCATAGATACGCAGTATTTT.